Listed below are T cell receptor beta chains from one sample, sequenced in a study of blood T cell repertoires in COVID-19. TCRdb's copy holds only in-frame clones and misses some; the assay was immunoSEQ multiplex PCR. The table has roughly 55,000 clones, around 86% seen once; the top ten hold approximately 7.1%. The sample taken for sequencing was peripheral blood. The receptors come from a man aged 45-65 years with active COVID-19. Both conserved end residues are part of each CDR3. Fields, in order: D gene, J gene, V gene, CDR3 protein. D genes are given only for firm matches.

TRBD1	TRBJ1-2	TRBV18	CASSPGTGGDYTF
TRBD2	TRBJ2-1	TRBV5-1	CASSPRLAGTYNEQFF
TRBD1	TRBJ2-7	TRBV7-7	CASSLADRDEQYF
TRBD2	TRBJ2-3	TRBV29-1	CSVEGGLAGGQTQYF
-	TRBJ2-7	TRBV3-1/TRBV3-2	CASSVGTLDEQYF
-	TRBJ1-2	TRBV5-6	CATLPRGSGYGYTF
-	TRBJ1-1	TRBV15	CATSRDQGVSNTEAFF
TRBD2	TRBJ2-1	TRBV11-2	CASSLFPSGGSSSYNEQFF
-	TRBJ1-5	TRBV4-1	CASSQDQGRSQPQHF
TRBD1	TRBJ1-6	TRBV19	CASSRTGDYNSPLHF
-	TRBJ2-5	TRBV20-1	CSAISEATQYF
-	TRBJ2-4	TRBV5-1	CASSLLSALDGKNIQYF
-	TRBJ1-6	TRBV6-5	CASSSGRNNSPLHF
-	TRBJ1-3	TRBV29-1	CSVRDTSGNTIYF
TRBD1	TRBJ1-5	TRBV6-2/TRBV6-3	CASSRDSNLPQHF
-	TRBJ1-2	TRBV7-8	CASSLVGGGVSGYTF
-	TRBJ2-3	TRBV2	CASSLALTDTQYF
TRBD1	TRBJ1-2	TRBV7-2	CASSFTGGWGYTF
TRBD2	TRBJ2-3	TRBV6-5	CATSGGTTSTDTQYF
-	TRBJ1-1	TRBV5-4	CASSLGAGQTYMNTEAFF
-	TRBJ1-4	TRBV9	CASSDGWGRAGEKLFF
TRBD2	TRBJ2-3	TRBV2	CASSPSGSRANTQYF
TRBD1	TRBJ2-6	TRBV19	CASRDRGFSGANVLTF